This T cell receptor (beta chain) was sequenced in a study of T cells in localized non-small cell lung cancer (dated by TCRdb to the early 2020s). With regard to the full study: The study examined T cell repertoires in a few hundred patients with early-stage NSCLC and compared tumors with uninvolved tumor-adjacent lungs. NSCLC patients had a mean age of around 70 years, and about 140 were male and about 98 female. The cohort consisted of roughly 240 treatment-naive NSCLC patients whose localized lung tumors had been resected.

The CDR3 has 14 amino acids, counting the end cysteine and phenylalanine. Only CDR3 DNA is held: 42 bases, read in frame from base 1. In the germline V gene (reference sequence), CDR1 corresponds to SEHNR and CDR2 to FQNEAQ. Relative to germline, V is missing 5 bases and J is missing 4 bases, with 7 bases of the junction outside any gene match. At diagnosis, tumor, uninvolved tumor-adjacent lung and peripheral blood were collected and then preserved as a mix of FFPE and fresh-frozen material. Blood samples were analyzed as peripheral blood mononuclear cells for TCR repertoire profiling. A note on this clone: Its antigen is unknown. No much larger clonotype is one base removed from it; base qualities were not supplied.

TCR beta CDR3 regions were sequenced from DNA using the immunoSEQ Assay. Concerning the study's data processing: To compute T cell density, TCR beta template counts were normalized to usable DNA, which was estimated by amplifying housekeeping genes. The preseqR package was used to estimate richness by extrapolating to 400,000 templates for PBMC samples and to 120,000 templates for tissue samples. Clonality was defined as one minus Pielou's evenness. Tissue-enriched TCRs were identified by differential abundance testing using productive amino-acid clonotypes, minimum total count 5 and alpha 0.1. The Jaccard Index and the Morisita Overlap Index were used to measure how much the repertoires overlapped between compartments. GLIPH clustered TCR beta CDR3s with public tetramer-defined viral CDR3s; viral motifs required at least three viral sequences plus V-gene enrichment. TCRdb holds this immuneACCESS table with in-frame rearrangements only. Some clones are missing; in checked studies, unresolved V genes explain under half, and the rest has no known cause. The D gene and trimming were derived from the DNA, and the V and J assignments and clone size from that table. For this sample there are about 24,000 clones; about 86% appear just once. Of the sample, under 6.5% falls within the top ten clones.

On the study overall, not on this receptor specifically: Longer overall survival was associated with higher T cell density in blood, whereas shorter survival was associated with higher clonality in adjacent lung. Because multi-region tumor sequencing was not performed, intratumor heterogeneity could not be ruled out. Of the top 100 tumor clones, a median of roughly 53 were detected in paired uninvolved adjacent lung; approximately 28 were also among that lung's top 100. Because the study design was exploratory, TCR variables were selected using unadjusted p-values without false-discovery rate correction. Uninvolved tumor-adjacent lung showed the highest T cell clonality, higher than tumor, which suggests more focused antigenic responses in the uninvolved tumor-adjacent lung.

The sample consisted of peripheral blood, taken before any cancer treatment. The rearranged chain carries TRBV7-9 and TRBJ1-2; the central 7 bases match TRBD1. The origin of this receptor is a male donor older than 55 with stage II squamous cell lung carcinoma. The CDR3 in this case is CASSRQGQTYGYTF. The bases read TGTGCCAGCAGCCGACAGGGCCAAACCTATGGCTACACCTTC.